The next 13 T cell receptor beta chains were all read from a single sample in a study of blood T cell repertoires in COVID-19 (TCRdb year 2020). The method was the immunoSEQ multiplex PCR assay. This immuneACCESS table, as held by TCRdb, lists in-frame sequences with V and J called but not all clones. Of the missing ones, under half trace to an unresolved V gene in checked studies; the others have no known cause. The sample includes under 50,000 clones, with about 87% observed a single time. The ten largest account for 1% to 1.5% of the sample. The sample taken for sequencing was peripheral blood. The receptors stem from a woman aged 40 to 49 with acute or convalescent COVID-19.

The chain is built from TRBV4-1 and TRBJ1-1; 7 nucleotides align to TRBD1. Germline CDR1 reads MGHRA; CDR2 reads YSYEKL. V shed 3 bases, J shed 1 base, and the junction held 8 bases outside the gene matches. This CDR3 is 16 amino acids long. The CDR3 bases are TGCGCCAGCAGCCAGGCCTCAAACAGGGGGAACACTGAAGCTTTCTTT. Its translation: CASSQASNRGNTEAFF.

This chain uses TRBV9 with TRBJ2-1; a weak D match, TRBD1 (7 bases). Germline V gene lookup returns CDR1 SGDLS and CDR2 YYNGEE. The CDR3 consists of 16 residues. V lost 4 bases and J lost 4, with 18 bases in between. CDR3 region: CASSTVPGGQYNEQFF. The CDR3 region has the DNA TGTGCCAGCAGCACCGTGCCAGGGGGGCAATACAATGAGCAGTTCTTC.

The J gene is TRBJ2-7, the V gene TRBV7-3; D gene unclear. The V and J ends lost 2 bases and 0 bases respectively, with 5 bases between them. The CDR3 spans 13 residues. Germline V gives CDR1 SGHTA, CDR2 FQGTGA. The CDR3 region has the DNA TGTGCCAGCAGCTTAGACTCCTCCTACGAGCAGTACTTC. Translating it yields CASSLDSSYEQYF.

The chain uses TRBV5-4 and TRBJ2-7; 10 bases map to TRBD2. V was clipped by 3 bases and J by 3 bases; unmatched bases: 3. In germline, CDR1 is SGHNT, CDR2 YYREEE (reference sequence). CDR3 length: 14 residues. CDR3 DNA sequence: TGTGCCAGCAGCTCATGGACTAGCGGCTACGAGCAGTACTTC. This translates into CASSSWTSGYEQYF.

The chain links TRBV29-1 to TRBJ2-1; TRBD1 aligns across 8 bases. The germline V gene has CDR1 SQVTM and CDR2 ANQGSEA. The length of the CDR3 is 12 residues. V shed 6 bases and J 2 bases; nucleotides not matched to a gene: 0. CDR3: CSVQGAYNEQFF. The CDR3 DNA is TGCAGCGTACAGGGGGCCTACAATGAGCAGTTCTTC.

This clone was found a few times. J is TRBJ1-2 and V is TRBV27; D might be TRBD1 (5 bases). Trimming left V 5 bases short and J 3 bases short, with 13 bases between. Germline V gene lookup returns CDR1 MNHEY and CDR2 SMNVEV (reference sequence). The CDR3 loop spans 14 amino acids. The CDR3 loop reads CASSNDGGYYGYTF. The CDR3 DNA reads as TGTGCCAGCAGTAATGATGGGGGGTACTATGGCTACACCTTC.

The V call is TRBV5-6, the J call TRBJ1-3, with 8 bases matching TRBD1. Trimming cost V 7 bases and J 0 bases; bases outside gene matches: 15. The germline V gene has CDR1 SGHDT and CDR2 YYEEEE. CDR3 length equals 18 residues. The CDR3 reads CASQNLLKQGGSGNTIYF. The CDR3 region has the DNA TGTGCCAGCCAAAACCTATTAAAACAGGGGGGCTCTGGAAACACCATATATTTT.

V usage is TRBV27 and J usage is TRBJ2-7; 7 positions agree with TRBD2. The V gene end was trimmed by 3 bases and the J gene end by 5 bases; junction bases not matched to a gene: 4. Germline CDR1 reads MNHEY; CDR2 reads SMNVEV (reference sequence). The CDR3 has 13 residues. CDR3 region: CASSFVRGDEQYF. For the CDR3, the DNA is TGTGCCAGCAGTTTTGTTCGGGGGGACGAGCAGTACTTC.

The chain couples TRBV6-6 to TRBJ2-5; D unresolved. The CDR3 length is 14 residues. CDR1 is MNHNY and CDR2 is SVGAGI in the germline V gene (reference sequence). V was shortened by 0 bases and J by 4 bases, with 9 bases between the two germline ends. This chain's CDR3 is CASSYSIRGETQYF. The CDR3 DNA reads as TGTGCCAGCAGTTACTCGATACGAGGAGAGACCCAGTACTTC.

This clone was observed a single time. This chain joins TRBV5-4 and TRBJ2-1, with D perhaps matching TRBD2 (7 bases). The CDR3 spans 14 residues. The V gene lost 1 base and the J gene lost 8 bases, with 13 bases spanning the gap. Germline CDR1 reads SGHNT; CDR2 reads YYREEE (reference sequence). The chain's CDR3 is CASSLRGGTYEQFF. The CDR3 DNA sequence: TGTGCCAGCAGCTTGAGGGGGGGCACGTATGAGCAGTTCTTC.

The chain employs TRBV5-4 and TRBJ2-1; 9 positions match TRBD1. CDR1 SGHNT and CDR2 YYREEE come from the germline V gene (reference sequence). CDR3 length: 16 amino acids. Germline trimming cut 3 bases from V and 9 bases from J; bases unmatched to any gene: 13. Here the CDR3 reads CASSSPGGQGVGEQFF. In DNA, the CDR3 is TGTGCCAGCAGCTCCCCCGGGGGACAGGGTGTGGGTGAGCAGTTCTTC. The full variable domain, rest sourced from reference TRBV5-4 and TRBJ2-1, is ETGVTQSPTHLIKTRGQQVTLRCSSQSGHNTVSWYQQALGQGPQFIFQYYREEENGRGNFPPRFSGLQFPNYSSELNVNALELDDSALYLCASSSPGGQGVGEQFFGPGTRLTVL.

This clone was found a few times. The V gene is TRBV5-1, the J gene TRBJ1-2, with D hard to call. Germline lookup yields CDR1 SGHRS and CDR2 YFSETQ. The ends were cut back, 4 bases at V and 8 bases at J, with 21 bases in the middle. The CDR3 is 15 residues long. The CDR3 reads CASSPFDIEGFGYTF. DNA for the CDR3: TGCGCCAGCAGCCCATTTGACATCGAAGGATTCGGCTACACCTTC.

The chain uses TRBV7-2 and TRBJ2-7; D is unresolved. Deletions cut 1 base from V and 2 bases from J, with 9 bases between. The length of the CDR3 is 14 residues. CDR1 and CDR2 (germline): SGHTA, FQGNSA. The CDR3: CASSLVGTAYEQYF. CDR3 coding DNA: TGTGCCAGCAGCTTAGTCGGAACAGCCTACGAGCAGTACTTC.